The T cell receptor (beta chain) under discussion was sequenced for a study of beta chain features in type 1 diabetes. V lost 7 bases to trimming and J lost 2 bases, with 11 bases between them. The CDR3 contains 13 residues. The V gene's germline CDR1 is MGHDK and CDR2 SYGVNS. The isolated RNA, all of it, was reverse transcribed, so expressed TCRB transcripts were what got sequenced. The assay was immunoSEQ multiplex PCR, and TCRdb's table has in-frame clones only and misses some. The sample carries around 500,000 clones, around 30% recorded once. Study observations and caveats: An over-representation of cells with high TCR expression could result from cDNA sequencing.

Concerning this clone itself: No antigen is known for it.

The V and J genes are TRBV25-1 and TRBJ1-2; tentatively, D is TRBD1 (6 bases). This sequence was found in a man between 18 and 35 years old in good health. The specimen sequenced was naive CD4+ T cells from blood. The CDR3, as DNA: TGTGCCAGCACCCTTACAGGGAACTATGGCTACACCTTC. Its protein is CASTLTGNYGYTF.